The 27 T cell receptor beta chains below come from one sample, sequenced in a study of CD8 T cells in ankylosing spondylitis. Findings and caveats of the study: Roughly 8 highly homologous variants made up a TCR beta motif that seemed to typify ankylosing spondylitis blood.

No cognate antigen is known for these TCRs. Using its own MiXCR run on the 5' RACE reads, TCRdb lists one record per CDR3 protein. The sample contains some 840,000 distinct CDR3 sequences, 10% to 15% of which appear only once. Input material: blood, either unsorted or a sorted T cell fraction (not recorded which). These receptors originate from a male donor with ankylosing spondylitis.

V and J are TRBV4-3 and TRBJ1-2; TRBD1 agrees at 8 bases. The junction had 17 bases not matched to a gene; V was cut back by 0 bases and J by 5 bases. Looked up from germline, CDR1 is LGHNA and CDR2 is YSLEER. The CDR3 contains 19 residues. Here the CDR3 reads CASSQDLLTGGFEYYGYTF. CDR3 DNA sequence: TGCGCCAGCAGCCAAGATCTCCTCACAGGGGGTTTCGAGTATTATGGCTACACCTTC.

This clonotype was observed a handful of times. CDR3 region: CASSQDSYTGELFF. Written as DNA, the CDR3 is TGCGCCAGCAGCCAAGATAGCTACACCGGGGAGCTGTTTTTT. The genes are TRBV4-3 and TRBJ2-2, with D hard to call. Trimming left V 0 bases short and J 3 bases short, with 5 bases between. Germline V gene data show CDR1 as LGHNA and CDR2 as YSLEER. The CDR3 is 14 amino acids.

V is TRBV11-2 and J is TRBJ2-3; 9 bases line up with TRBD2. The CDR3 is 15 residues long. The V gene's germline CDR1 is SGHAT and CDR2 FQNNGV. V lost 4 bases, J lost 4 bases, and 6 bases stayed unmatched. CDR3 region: CASSSGLASADTQYF. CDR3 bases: TGTGCCAGCAGCTCTGGACTAGCGAGCGCAGATACGCAGTATTTT.

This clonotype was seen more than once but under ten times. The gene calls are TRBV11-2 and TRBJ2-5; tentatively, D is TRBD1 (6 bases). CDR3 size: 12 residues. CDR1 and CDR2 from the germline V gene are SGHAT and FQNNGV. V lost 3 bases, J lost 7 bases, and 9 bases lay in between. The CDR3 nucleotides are TGTGCCAGCAGCTTCCTAGGGGGGACCCAGTACTTC. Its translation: CASSFLGGTQYF.

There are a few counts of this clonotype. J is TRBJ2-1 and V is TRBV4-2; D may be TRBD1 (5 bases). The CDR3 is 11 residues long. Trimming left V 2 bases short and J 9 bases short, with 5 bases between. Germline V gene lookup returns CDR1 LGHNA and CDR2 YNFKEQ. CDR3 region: CASSQTGEQFF. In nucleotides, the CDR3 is TGTGCCAGCAGCCAAACAGGTGAGCAGTTCTTC.

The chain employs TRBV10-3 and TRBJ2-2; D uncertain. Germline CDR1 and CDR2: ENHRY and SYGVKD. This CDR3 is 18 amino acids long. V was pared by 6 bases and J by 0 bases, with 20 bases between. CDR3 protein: CAISPGISPFANTGELFF. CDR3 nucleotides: TGTGCCATCAGCCCAGGTATAAGTCCATTCGCGAACACCGGGGAGCTGTTTTTT.

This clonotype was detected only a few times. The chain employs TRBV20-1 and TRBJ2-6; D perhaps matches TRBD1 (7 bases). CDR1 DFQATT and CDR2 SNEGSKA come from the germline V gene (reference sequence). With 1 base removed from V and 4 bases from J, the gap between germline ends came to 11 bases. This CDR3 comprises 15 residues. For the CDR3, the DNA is TGCAGTGCTAGAGCAGGGGGGACCGGGGCCAACGTCCTGACTTTC. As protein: CSARAGGTGANVLTF.

The CDR3 coding sequence is TGTGCCACCAGTGACACAGGGGATACGCAGTATTTT. This codes for CATSDTGDTQYF. The chain joins TRBV24-1 to TRBJ2-3; possibly TRBD1 for D (6 bases). This CDR3 spans 12 amino acids. CDR1 is KGHDR and CDR2 is SFDVKD in the germline V gene. Between the trimmed V and J ends, which lost 4 bases and 6 bases, there was a span of 7 bases.

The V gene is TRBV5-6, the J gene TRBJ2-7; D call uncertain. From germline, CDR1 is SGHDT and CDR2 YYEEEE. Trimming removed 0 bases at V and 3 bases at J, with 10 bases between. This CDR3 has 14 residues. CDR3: CASSLDGKYYEQYF. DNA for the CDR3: TGTGCCAGCAGCTTGGACGGAAAGTACTACGAGCAGTACTTC.

CDR3 amino acids: CSARGAGHSTGELFF. The CDR3 bases are TGCAGTGCTAGGGGAGCAGGGCATAGCACCGGGGAGCTGTTTTTT. This sequence joins TRBV20-1 and TRBJ2-2, with D tentatively TRBD1 or TRBD2 (5 bases each). In germline, CDR1 is DFQATT, CDR2 SNEGSKA (reference sequence). The V end lost 3 bases, the J end lost 4 bases, and 15 bases lay between the germline ends. CDR3 length equals 15 residues.

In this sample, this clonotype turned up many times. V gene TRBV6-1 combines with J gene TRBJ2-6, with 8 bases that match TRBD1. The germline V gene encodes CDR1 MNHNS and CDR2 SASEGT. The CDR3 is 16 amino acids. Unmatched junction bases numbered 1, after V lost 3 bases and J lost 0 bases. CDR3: CASSEGTGSGANVLTF. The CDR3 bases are TGTGCCAGCAGTGAGGGGACAGGCTCTGGGGCCAACGTCCTGACTTTC.

In DNA form, the CDR3 reads TGCAGTGCTAGAGATAGACTAGCGGGACAGTACGAGCAGTACTTC. Translating gives CSARDRLAGQYEQYF. The chain recombines TRBV20-1 with TRBJ2-7; 11 bases fit TRBD2. Per the germline V gene, CDR1 is DFQATT and CDR2 is SNEGSKA (reference sequence). Germline trimming cut 0 bases from V and 4 bases from J; bases unmatched to any gene: 5. The CDR3 has 15 amino acids.

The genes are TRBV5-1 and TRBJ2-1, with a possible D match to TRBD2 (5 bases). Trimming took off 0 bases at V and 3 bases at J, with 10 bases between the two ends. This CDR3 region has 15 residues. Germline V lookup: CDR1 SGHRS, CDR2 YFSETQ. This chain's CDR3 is CASSLELVVYNEQFF. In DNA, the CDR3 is TGCGCCAGCAGCTTGGAACTAGTGGTCTACAATGAGCAGTTCTTC.

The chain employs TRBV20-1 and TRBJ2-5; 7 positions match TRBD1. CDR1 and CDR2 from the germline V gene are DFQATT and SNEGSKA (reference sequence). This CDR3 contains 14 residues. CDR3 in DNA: TGCAGCTCGCAAACGACAGGGCTACAAGAGACCCAGTACTTC. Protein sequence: CSSQTTGLQETQYF.

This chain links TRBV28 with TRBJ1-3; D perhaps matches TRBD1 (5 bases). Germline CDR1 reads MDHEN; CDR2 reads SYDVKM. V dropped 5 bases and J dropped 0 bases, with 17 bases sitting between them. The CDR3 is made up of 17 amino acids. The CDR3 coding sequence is TGTGCCAGCAGTACACTCTGGGGGGGATACTCTGGAAACACCATATATTTT. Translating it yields CASSTLWGGYSGNTIYF. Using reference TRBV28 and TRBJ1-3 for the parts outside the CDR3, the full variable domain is DVKVTQSSRYLVKRTGEKVFLECVQDMDHENMFWYRQDPGLGLRLIYFSYDVKMKEKGDIPEGYSVSREKKERFSLILESASTNQTSMYLCASSTLWGGYSGNTIYFGEGSWLTVV.

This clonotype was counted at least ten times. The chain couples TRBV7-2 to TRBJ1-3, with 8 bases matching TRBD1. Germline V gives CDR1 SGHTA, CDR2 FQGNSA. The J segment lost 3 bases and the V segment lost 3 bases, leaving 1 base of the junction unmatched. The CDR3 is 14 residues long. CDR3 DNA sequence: TGTGCCAGCAGCTTCGGACAGGGTGGAAACACCATATATTTT. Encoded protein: CASSFGQGGNTIYF.

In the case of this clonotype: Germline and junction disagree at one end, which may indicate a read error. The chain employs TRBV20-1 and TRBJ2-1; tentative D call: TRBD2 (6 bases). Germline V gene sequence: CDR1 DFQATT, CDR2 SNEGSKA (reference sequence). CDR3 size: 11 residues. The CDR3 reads CSARGRGRGDF. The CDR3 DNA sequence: TGCAGTGCTAGAGGGAGGGGCCGCGGGGATTTC.

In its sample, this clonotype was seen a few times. CDR3 in amino acids: CASSLEAPGQLSTDTQYF. The CDR3 DNA is TGTGCCAGCAGCCTCGAGGCACCGGGACAGCTTAGCACAGATACGCAGTATTTT. The chain employs TRBV11-2 and TRBJ2-3; the match to TRBD1 covers 7 bases. Germline trimming cut 5 bases from V and 0 bases from J; bases unmatched to any gene: 14. The germline V gene encodes CDR1 SGHAT and CDR2 FQNNGV. The CDR3 sequence is 18 residues long.

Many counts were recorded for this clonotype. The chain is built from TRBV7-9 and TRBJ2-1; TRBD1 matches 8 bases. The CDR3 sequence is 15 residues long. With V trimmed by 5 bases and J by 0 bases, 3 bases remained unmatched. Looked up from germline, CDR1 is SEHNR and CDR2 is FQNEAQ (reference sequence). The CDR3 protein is CASSTGQGSYNEQFF. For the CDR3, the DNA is TGTGCCAGCAGCACCGGACAGGGCTCCTACAATGAGCAGTTCTTC.

The CDR3 here is CASRPGTGLAEAFF. The CDR3 bases are TGTGCCAGCAGGCCGGGGACAGGGCTGGCTGAAGCTTTCTTT. V gene TRBV12-3 or TRBV12-4 combines with J gene TRBJ1-1; the match to TRBD1 covers 9 bases. V trimming: 6 bases; J trimming: 6 bases; junction bases outside the gene matches: 8. There are 14 residues in the CDR3.

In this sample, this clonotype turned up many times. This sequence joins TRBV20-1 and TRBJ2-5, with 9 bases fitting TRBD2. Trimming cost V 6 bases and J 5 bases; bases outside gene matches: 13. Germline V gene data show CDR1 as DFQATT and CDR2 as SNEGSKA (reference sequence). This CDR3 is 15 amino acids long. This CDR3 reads CSASGGSGSWETQYF. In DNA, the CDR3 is TGCAGTGCCAGTGGGGGTAGCGGGAGTTGGGAGACCCAGTACTTC.

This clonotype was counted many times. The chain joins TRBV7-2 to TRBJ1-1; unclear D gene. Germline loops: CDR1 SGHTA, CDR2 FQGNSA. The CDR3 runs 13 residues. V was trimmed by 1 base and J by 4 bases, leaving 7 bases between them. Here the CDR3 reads CASSLVRATEAFF. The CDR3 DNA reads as TGTGCCAGCAGCTTAGTGAGGGCCACTGAAGCTTTCTTT.

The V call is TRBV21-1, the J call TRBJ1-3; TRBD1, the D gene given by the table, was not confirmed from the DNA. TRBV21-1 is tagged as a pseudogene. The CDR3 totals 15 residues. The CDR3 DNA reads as TGTGCCAGCAGCCAAAAGGGGACGGCTGGAAACACCATATATTTT. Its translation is CASSQKGTAGNTIYF.

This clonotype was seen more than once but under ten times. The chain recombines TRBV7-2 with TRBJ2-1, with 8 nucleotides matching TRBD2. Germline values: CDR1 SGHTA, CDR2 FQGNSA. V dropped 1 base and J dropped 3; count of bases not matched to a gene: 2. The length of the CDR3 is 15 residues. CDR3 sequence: CASSLVAGFYNEQFF. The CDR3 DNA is TGTGCCAGCAGCTTAGTAGCGGGGTTCTACAATGAGCAGTTCTTC.

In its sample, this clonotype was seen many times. The CDR3 sequence is CSAPAYGGGGYGYTF. The CDR3 bases are TGCAGCGCTCCCGCCTACGGGGGGGGCGGCTATGGCTACACCTTC. This sequence joins TRBV29-1 and TRBJ1-2; TRBD1 is a possible D gene (6 bases). CDR1 SQVTM and CDR2 ANQGSEA come from the germline V gene. Trimming removed 7 bases at V and 4 bases at J, with 22 bases between. This CDR3 contains 15 residues.

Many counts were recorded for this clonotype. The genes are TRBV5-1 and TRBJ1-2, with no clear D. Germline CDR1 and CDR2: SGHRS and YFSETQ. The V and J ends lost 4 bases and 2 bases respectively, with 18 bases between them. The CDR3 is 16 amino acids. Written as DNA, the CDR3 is TGCGCCAGCAGCGTAGGTGGAGGGCGTTACAACTATGGCTACACCTTC. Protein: CASSVGGGRYNYGYTF. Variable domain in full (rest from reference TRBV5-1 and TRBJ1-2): KAGVTQTPRYLIKTRGQQVTLSCSPISGHRSVSWYQQTPGQGLQFLFEYFSETQRNKGNFPGRFSGRQFSNSRSEMNVSTLELGDSALYLCASSVGGGRYNYGYTFGSGTRLTVV.

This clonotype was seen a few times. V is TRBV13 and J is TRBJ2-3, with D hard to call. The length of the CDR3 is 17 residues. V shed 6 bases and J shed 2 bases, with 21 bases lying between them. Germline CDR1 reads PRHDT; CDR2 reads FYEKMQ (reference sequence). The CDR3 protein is CASSYWKEVVLTDTQYF. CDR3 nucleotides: TGTGCCAGCAGTTATTGGAAGGAAGTGGTTCTCACAGATACGCAGTATTTT.